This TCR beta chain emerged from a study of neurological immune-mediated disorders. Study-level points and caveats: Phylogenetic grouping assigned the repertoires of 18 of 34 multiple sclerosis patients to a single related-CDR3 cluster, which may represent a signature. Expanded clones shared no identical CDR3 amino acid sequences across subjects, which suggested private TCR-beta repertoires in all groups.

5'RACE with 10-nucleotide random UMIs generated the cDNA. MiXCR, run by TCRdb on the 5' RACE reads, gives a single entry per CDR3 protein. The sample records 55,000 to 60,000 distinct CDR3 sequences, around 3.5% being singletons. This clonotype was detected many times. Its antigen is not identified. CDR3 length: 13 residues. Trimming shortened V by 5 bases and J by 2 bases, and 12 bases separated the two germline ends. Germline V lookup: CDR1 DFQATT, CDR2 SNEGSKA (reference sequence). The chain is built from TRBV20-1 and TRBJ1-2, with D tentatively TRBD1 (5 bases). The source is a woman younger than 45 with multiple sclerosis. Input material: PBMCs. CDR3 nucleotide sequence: TGCAGTGCTGGGACGACGGGGAACTATGGCTACACCTTC. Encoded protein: CSAGTTGNYGYTF.